The 5 T cell receptor beta chains in this list originate from one sample, sequenced in a study of OX40 agonist ivuxolimab in advanced cancers. Here immunoSEQ multiplex PCR was the method, and the copy in TCRdb shows in-frame clones only, minus some. The sample holds some 50,000 clones, about 87% seen once. The sequenced sample was CD4+ or CD8+ T cells sorted from blood, obtained in a trial of the OX40 agonist ivuxolimab. These receptors were collected from an adult with an advanced solid tumor such as melanoma, head and neck, liver or kidney cancer.

The CDR3 nucleotides are TGTGCCAGCAGCTTGGACAGTAGTTCAACTAGCTCCTACGAGCAGTACGTC. Protein product: CASSLDSSSTSSYEQYV. This chain connects TRBV7-9 to TRBJ2-7; a weak D match, TRBD1 (6 bases). Germline loops: CDR1 SEHNR, CDR2 FQNEAQ (reference sequence). Trimming stripped 3 bases from V and 0 bases from J, with 18 bases between. The CDR3 is 17 residues long.

The gene calls are TRBV6-5 and TRBJ2-5, with TRBD2 identical over 9 bases. Germline values: CDR1 MNHEY, CDR2 SVGAGI. The V gene end was trimmed by 2 bases and the J gene end by 5 bases; junction bases not matched to a gene: 9. This CDR3 contains 16 residues. The CDR3 reads CASSYREKSGRETQYF. The CDR3 nucleotides are TGTGCCAGCAGTTACAGGGAGAAAAGCGGGAGGGAGACCCAGTACTTC.

In its sample, this clone was seen once. The CDR3 spells CASSKARGTANTEAFF. As DNA, the CDR3 is TGTGCCAGCAGCAAAGCGCGCGGGACAGCGAACACTGAAGCTTTCTTT. The chain employs TRBV21-1 and TRBJ1-1; the D call TRBD1 from the table was never checked on the DNA. TRBV21-1 is assigned pseudogene status. CDR3 size: 16 residues.

The J gene is TRBJ2-4, the V gene TRBV6-5; tentatively, D is TRBD2 (5 bases). Between the trimmed V and J ends, which lost 5 bases and 7 bases, there was a span of 12 bases. CDR3 length: 13 residues. Looked up from germline, CDR1 is MNHEY and CDR2 is SVGAGI. The CDR3 spells CASSQIRGNIQYF. DNA of the CDR3: TGTGCCAGCAGTCAAATAAGAGGGAACATTCAGTACTTC.

This clone was counted between two and nine times. The chain carries TRBV5-1 and TRBJ1-3, with a tentative D call TRBD1 (6 bases). V lost 0 bases to trimming and J lost 4 bases, with 11 bases between them. This CDR3 comprises 15 residues. CDR1 is SGHRS, CDR2 YFSETQ, per germline. The CDR3 sequence is CASSLAGQGGNTIYF. In nucleotides, the CDR3 is TGCGCCAGCAGCTTGGCCGGGCAGGGGGGAAACACCATATATTTT.